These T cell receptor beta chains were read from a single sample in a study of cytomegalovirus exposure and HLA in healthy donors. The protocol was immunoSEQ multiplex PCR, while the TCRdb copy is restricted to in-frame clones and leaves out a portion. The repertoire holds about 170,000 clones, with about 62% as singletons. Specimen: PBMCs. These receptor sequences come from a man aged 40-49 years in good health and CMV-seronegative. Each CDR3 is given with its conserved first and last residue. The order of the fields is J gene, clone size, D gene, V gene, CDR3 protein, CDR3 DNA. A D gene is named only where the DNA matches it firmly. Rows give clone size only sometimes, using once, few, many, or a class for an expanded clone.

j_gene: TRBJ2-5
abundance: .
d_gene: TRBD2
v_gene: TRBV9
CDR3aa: CASSIAGGPQTQYF
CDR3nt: TGTGCCAGCAGCATAGCGGGGGGCCCACAGACCCAGTACTTC

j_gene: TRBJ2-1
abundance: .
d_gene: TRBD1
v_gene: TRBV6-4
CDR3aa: CASSDSRGRNEQFF
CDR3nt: TGTGCCAGCAGTGACTCCAGGGGGCGCAATGAGCAGTTCTTC

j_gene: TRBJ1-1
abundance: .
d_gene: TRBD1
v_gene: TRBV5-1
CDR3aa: CASSNQNAPGQGRDEAFF
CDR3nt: TGCGCCAGCAGCAATCAAAACGCGCCGGGACAGGGGCGGGATGAAGCTTTCTTT

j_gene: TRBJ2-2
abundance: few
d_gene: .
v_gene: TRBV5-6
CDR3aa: CASSGGAHGELFF
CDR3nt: TGTGCCAGCAGTGGGGGGGCCCACGGGGAGCTGTTTTTT

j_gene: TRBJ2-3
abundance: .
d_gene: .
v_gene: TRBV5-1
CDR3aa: CASSLGSDWDTQYF
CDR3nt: TGCGCCAGCAGCTTGGGGTCAGATTGGGATACGCAGTATTTT

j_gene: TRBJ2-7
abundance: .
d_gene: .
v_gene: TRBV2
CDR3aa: CASGEEGNGYEQYF
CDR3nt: TGTGCCAGCGGCGAGGAGGGGAACGGCTACGAGCAGTACTTC

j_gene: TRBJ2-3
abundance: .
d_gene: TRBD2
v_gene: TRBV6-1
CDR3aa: CASSAPGLAGGYTDTQYF
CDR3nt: TGTGCCAGCAGTGCCCCGGGACTAGCGGGAGGGTACACAGATACGCAGTATTTT

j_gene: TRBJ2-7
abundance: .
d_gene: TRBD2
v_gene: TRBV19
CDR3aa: CASRRGAGSYEQYF
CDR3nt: TGTGCCAGTAGGCGGGGGGCTGGGTCCTACGAGCAGTACTTC

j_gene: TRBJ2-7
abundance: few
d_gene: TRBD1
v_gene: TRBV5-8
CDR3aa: CASSLGQGAYEQYF
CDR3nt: TGTGCCAGCAGCCTAGGGCAGGGGGCTTACGAGCAGTACTTC

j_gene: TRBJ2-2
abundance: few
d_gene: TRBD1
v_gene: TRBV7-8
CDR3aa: CASSLAPRQGQTGELFF
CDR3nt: TGTGCCAGCAGCTTAGCGCCCCGACAGGGGCAAACCGGGGAGCTGTTTTTT

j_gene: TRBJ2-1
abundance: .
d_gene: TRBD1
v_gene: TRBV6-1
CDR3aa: CASRGQGPYNEQFF
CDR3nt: TGTGCCAGCAGAGGACAGGGACCCTACAATGAGCAGTTCTTC

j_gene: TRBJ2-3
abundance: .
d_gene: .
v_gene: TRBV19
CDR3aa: CASSIDRDFTDTQYF
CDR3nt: TGTGCCAGTAGTATAGATCGGGACTTCACAGATACGCAGTATTTT

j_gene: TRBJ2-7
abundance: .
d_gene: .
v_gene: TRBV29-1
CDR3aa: CSVVAGLYYEQYF
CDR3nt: TGCAGCGTTGTCGCAGGGCTCTACTACGAGCAGTACTTC

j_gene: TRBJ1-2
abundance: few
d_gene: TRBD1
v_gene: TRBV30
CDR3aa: CAWSGRQGRNYGYTF
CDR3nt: TGTGCCTGGAGCGGAAGACAGGGGCGGAACTATGGCTACACCTTC

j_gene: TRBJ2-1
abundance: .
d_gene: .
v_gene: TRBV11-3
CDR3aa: CASSPGQYNEQFF
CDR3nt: TGTGCCAGCAGCCCGGGACAATACAATGAGCAGTTCTTC

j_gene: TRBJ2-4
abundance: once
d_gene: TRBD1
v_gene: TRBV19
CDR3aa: CATAGRLGQGKNIQYF
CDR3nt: TGTGCCACCGCCGGCCGTTTGGGACAGGGGAAAAACATTCAGTACTTC

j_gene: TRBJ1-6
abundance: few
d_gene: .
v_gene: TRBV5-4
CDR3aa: CASSLRSGGRNSPLHF
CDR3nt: TGTGCCAGCAGCCTTCGTTCCGGGGGGCGGAATTCACCCCTCCACTTT

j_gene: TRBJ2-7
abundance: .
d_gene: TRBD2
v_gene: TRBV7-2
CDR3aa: CASSLVSGLAREQYF
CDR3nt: TGTGCCAGCAGCTTAGTCTCAGGACTAGCGCGTGAGCAGTACTTC

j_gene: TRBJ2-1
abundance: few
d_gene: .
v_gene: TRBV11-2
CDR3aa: CASSAANNEQFF
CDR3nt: TGTGCCAGCAGCGCCGCTAACAATGAGCAGTTCTTC

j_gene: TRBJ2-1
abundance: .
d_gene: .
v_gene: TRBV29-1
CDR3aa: CSVDGSRDEQFF
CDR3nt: TGCAGCGTTGACGGGAGCAGGGATGAGCAGTTCTTC

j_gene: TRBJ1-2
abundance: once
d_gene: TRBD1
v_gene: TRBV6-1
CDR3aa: CASSEAGTGWTYGYTF
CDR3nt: TGTGCCAGCAGTGAAGCGGGGACAGGGTGGACCTATGGCTACACCTTC

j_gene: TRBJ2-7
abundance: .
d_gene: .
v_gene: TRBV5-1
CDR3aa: CASSLGQDSYEQYF
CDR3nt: TGCGCCAGCAGCTTGGGGCAGGATTCCTACGAGCAGTACTTC

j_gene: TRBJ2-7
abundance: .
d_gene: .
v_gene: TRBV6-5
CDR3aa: CASSPWRDEQYF
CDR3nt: TGTGCCAGCAGCCCCTGGAGGGACGAGCAGTACTTC

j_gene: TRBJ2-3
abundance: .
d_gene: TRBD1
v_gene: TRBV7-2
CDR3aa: CASRTGVFSSTDTQYF
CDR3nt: TGTGCCAGCAGGACAGGGGTCTTTTCTAGCACAGATACGCAGTATTTT

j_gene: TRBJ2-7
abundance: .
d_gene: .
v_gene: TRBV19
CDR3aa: CASSSGTEDYEQYF
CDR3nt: TGTGCCAGTAGTAGCGGGACAGAGGACTACGAGCAGTACTTC

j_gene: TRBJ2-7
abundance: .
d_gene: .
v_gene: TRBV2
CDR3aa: CASMALPHEQYF
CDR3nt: TGTGCCAGCATGGCCCTGCCCCACGAGCAGTACTTC

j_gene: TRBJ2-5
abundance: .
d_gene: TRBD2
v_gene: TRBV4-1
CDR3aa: CASSPSGGAQETQYF
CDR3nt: TGCGCCAGCAGCCCTAGCGGGGGGGCCCAAGAGACCCAGTACTTC

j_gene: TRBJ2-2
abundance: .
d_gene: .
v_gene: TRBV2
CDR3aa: CASRETGSNTGELFF
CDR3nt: TGTGCCAGCAGAGAGACAGGATCGAACACCGGGGAGCTGTTTTTT

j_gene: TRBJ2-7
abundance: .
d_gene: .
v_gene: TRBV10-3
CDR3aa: CAISDGRTYEQYF
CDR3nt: TGTGCCATCAGTGATGGCAGAACCTACGAGCAGTACTTC

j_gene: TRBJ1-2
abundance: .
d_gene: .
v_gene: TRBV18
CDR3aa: CASSPDLQGVYGYTF
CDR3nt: TGTGCCAGCTCACCAGACTTACAGGGCGTCTATGGCTACACCTTC

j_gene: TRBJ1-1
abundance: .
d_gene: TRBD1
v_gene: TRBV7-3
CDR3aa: CASSLTGTGNPEAFF
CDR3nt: TGTGCCAGCAGCTTAACGGGGACAGGGAACCCTGAAGCTTTCTTT

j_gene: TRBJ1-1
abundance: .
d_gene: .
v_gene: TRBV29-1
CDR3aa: CSVVTGLQNTEAFF
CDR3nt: TGCAGCGTTGTAACGGGGTTGCAGAACACTGAAGCTTTCTTT

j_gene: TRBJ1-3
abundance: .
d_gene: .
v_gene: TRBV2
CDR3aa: CASRDAGISGNTIYF
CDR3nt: TGTGCCAGCAGAGATGCCGGGATTTCTGGAAACACCATATATTTT

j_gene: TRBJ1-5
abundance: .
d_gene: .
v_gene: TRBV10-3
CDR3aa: CAISESADYQPQHF
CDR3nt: TGTGCCATCAGTGAGTCGGCGGACTATCAGCCCCAGCATTTT

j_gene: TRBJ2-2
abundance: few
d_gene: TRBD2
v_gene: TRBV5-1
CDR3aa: CASSGGLAGGPRTFTGELFF
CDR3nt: TGCGCCAGCAGCGGGGGACTAGCGGGAGGGCCCAGAACCTTCACCGGGGAGCTGTTTTTT

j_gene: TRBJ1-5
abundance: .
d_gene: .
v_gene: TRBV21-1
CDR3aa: CASSDRGDRQHF
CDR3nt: TGTGCCAGCAGCGATCGCGGGGATCGCCAGCATTTT

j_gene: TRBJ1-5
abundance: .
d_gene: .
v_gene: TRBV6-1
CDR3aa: CASSEWPAGASNQPQHF
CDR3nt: TGTGCCAGCAGTGAATGGCCGGCAGGGGCTAGCAATCAGCCCCAGCATTTT

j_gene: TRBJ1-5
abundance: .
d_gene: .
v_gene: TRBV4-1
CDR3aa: CASSQGPQGGRQPQHF
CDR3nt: TGCGCCAGCAGCCAAGGACCCCAGGGCGGCAGGCAGCCCCAGCATTTT

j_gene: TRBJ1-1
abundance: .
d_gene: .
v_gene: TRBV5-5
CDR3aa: CASSLYNRNTEAFF
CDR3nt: TGTGCCAGCAGCTTGTATAATCGGAACACTGAAGCTTTCTTT

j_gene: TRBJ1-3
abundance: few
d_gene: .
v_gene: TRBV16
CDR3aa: CASSETRPTGNTIYF
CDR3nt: TGTGCCAGCAGCGAAACGCGCCCCACTGGAAACACCATATATTTT

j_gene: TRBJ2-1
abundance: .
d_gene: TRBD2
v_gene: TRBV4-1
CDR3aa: CASRGTREQFF
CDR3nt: TGCGCCAGCAGGGGGACTAGAGAGCAGTTCTTC

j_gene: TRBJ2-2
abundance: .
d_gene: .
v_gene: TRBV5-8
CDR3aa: CASSLEYSTGELFF
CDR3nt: TGTGCCAGCAGCTTGGAGTACTCCACCGGGGAGCTGTTTTTT

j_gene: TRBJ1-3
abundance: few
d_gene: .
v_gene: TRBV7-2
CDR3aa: CASSRDLTLGSGNTIYF
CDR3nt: TGTGCCAGCAGCAGAGACTTGACCCTCGGGTCTGGAAACACCATATATTTT

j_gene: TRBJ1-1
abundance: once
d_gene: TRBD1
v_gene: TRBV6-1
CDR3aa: CASIERIGQGAGEAFF
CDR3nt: TGTGCCAGCATTGAAAGGATCGGACAGGGGGCAGGTGAAGCTTTCTTT

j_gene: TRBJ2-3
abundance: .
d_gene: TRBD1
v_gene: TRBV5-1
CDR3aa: CASSGSGQVLTDTQYF
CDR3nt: TGCGCCAGCAGCGGGTCGGGACAGGTTCTCACAGATACGCAGTATTTT

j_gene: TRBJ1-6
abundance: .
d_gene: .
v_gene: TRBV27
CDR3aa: CASSLGRGYNSPLHF
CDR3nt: TGTGCCAGCAGTTTAGGACGGGGATATAATTCACCCCTCCACTTT

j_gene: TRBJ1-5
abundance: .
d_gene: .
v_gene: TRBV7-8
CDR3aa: CASSLSATQGGRPQHF
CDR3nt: TGTGCCAGCAGCCTTAGCGCAACACAGGGCGGGAGGCCCCAGCATTTT

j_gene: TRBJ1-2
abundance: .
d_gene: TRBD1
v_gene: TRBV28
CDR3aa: CASSFMGRGDF
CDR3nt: TGTGCCAGCAGTTTTATGGGCAGGGGGGACTTC

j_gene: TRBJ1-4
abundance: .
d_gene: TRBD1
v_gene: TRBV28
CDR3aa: CASSLGTVVEKLFF
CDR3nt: TGTGCCAGCAGTTTGGGGACAGTGGTCGAAAAACTGTTTTTT

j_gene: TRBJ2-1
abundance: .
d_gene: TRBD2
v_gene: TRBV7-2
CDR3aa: CASSLNGGYDNEQFF
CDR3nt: TGTGCCAGCAGCTTAAACGGGGGGTACGACAATGAGCAGTTCTTC

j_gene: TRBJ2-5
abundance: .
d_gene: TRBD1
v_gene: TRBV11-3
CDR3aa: CASSLGRQGWQETQYF
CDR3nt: TGTGCCAGCAGCTTAGGGCGACAGGGATGGCAGGAGACCCAGTACTTC